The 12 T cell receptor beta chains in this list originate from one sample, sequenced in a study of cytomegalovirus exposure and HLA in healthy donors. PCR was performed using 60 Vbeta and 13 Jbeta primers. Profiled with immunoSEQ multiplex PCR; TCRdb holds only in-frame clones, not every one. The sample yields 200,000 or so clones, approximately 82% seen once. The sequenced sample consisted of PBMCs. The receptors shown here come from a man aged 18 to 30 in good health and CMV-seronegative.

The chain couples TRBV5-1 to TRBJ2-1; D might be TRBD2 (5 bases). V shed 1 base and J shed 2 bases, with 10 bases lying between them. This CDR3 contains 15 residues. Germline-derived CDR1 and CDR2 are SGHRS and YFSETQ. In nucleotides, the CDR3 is TGCGCCAGCAGCTTGAACGAGGGAACCTACAATGAGCAGTTCTTC. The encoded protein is CASSLNEGTYNEQFF.

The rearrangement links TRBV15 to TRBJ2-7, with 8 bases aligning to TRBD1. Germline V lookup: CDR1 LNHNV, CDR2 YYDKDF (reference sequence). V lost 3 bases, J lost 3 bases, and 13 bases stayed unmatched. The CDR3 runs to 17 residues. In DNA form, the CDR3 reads TGTGCCACCAGCAGCCTTCATCAGGGGGCGAAGGACTACGAGCAGTACTTC. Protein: CATSSLHQGAKDYEQYF.

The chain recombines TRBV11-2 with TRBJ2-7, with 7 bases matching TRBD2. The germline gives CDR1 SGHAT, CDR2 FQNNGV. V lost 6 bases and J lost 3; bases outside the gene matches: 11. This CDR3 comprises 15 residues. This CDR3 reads CASSLLPGLFYEQYF. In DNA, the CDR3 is TGTGCCAGCAGTCTACTTCCGGGACTATTCTACGAGCAGTACTTC.

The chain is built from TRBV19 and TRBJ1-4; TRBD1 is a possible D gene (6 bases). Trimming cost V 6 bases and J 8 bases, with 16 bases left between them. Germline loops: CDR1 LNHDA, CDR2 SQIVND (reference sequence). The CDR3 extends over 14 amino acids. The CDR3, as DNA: TGTGCCAGTAGGCCCGGGGGGGCTGGAGAAAAACTGTTTTTT. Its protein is CASRPGGAGEKLFF.

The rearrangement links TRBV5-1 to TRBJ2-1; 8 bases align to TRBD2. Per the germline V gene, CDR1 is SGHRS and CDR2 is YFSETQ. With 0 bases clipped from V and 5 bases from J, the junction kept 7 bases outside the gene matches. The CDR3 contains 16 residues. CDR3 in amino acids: CASSLASTTSDNEQFF. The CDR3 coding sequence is TGCGCCAGCAGCTTGGCCTCTACGACTAGCGACAATGAGCAGTTCTTC.

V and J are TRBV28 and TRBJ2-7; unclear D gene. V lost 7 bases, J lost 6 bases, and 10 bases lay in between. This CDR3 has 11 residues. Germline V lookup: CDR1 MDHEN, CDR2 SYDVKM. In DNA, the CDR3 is TGTGCCAGCAAAAAGACTCTCGAGCAGTACTTC. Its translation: CASKKTLEQYF.

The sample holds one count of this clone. The CDR3 DNA follows: TGTGCCAGCAGCTTACCGGGACAGGGCACTGAAGCTTTCTTT. The encoded protein is CASSLPGQGTEAFF. The rearrangement joins TRBV5-6 to TRBJ1-1, with TRBD1 matching over 9 bases. V dropped 2 bases and J dropped 4; count of bases not matched to a gene: 3. Germline V gene lookup returns CDR1 SGHDT and CDR2 YYEEEE. CDR3 length equals 14 residues. Supplemented by reference TRBV5-6 and TRBJ1-1, the full variable domain reads DAGVTQSPTHLIKTRGQQVTLRCSPKSGHDTVSWYQQALGQGPQFIFQYYEEEERQRGNFPDRFSGHQFPNYSSELNVNALLLGDSALYLCASSLPGQGTEAFFGQGTRLTVV.

This chain's CDR3 is CASSLTGGGMNTEAFF. CDR3 nucleotide sequence: TGCGCCAGCAGCTTGACAGGGGGCGGCATGAACACTGAAGCTTTCTTT. The chain joins TRBV5-1 to TRBJ1-1; TRBD1 aligns across 9 bases. The V gene's germline CDR1 is SGHRS and CDR2 YFSETQ. The CDR3 has 16 residues. After removal of 1 base from V and 0 bases from J, the junction contained 4 bases not matched to a gene.

CDR3 sequence: CASSLSYGKNQPQHF. For the CDR3, the DNA is TGTGCCAGCAGTTTATCGTACGGGAAGAATCAGCCCCAGCATTTT. The chain combines TRBV27 with TRBJ1-5; D not resolved. This CDR3 is built from 15 residues. CDR1 is MNHEY and CDR2 is SMNVEV in the germline V gene (reference sequence). V shed 0 bases and J shed 4 bases, with 10 bases lying between them.

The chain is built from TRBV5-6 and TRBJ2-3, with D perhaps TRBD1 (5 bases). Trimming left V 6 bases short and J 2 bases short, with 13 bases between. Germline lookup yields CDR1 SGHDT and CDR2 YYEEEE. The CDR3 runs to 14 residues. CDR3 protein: CASTSGAITDTQYF. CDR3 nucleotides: TGTGCCAGCACCTCTGGGGCCATCACAGATACGCAGTATTTT. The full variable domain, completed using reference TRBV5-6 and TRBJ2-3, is DAGVTQSPTHLIKTRGQQVTLRCSPKSGHDTVSWYQQALGQGPQFIFQYYEEEERQRGNFPDRFSGHQFPNYSSELNVNALLLGDSALYLCASTSGAITDTQYFGPGTRLTVL.

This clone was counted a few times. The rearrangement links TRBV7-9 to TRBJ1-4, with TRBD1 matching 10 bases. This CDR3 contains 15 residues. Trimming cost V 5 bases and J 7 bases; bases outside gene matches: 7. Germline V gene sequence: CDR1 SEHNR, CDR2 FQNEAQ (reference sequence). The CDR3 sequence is CASSPRDRGSEKLFF. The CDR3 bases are TGTGCCAGCAGCCCCCGGGACAGGGGAAGTGAAAAACTGTTTTTT.

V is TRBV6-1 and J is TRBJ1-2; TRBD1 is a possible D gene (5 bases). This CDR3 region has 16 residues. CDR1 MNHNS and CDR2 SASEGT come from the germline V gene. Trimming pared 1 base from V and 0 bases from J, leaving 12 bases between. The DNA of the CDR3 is TGTGCCAGCAGTGAAGAAATTCGGGGGGCTAACTATGGCTACACCTTC. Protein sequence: CASSEEIRGANYGYTF.